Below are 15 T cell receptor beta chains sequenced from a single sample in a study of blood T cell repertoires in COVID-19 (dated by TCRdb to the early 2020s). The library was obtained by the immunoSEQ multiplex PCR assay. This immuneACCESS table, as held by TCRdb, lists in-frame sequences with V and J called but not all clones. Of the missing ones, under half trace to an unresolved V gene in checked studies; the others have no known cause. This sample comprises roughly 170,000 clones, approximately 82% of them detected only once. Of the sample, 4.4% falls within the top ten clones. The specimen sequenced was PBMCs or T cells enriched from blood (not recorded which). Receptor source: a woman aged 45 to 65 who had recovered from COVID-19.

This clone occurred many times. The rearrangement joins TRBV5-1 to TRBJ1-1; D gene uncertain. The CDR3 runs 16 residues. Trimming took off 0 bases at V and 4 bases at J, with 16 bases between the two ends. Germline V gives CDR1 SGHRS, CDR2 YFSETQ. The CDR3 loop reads CASSLVATLPGTEAFF. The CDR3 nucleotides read TGCGCCAGCAGCTTGGTGGCGACCTTACCGGGCACTGAAGCTTTCTTT.

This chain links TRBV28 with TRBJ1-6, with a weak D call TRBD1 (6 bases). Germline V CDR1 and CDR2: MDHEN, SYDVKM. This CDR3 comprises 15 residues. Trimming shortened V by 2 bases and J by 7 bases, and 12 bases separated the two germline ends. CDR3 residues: CASSLRGGRNSPLHF. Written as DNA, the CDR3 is TGTGCCAGCAGTTTACGAGGGGGACGAAATTCACCCCTCCACTTT.

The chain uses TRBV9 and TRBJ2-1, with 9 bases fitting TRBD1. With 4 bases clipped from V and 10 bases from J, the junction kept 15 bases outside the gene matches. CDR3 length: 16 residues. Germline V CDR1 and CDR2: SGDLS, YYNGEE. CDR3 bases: TGTGCCAGCAGCCCGGATTGGGGACAGGGTCAGCGAGAGCAGTTCTTC. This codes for CASSPDWGQGQREQFF. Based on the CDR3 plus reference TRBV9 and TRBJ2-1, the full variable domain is DSGVTQTPKHLITATGQRVTLRCSPRSGDLSVYWYQQSLDQGLQFLIQYYNGEERAKGNILERFSAQQFPDLHSELNLSSLELGDSALYFCASSPDWGQGQREQFFGPGTRLTVL.

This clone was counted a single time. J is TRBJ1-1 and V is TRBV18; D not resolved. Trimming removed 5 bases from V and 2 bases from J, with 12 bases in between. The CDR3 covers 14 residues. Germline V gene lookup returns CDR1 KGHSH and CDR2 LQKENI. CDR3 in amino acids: CASSFRQVNTEAFF. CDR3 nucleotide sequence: TGTGCCAGCTCATTTCGGCAGGTTAACACTGAAGCTTTCTTT.

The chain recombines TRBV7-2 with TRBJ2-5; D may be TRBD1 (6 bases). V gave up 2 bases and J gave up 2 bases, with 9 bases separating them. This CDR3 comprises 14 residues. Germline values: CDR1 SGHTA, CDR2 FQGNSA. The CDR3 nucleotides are TGTGCCAGCAGCTTATCGGGACATCAAGAGACCCAGTACTTC. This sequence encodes CASSLSGHQETQYF.

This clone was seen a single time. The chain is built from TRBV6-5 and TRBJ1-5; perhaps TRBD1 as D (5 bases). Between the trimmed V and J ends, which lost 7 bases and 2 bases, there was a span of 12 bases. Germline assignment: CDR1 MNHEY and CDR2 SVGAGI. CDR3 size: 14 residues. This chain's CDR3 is CASTYWGGNQPQHF. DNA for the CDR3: TGTGCCAGCACGTACTGGGGCGGCAATCAGCCCCAGCATTTT.

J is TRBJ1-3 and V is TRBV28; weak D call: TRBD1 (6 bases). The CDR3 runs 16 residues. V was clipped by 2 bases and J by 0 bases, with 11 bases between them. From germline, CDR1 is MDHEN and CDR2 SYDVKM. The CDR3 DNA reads TGTGCCAGCAGTTTAGACAGGCGGTACTCTGGAAACACCATATATTTT. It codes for CASSLDRRYSGNTIYF.

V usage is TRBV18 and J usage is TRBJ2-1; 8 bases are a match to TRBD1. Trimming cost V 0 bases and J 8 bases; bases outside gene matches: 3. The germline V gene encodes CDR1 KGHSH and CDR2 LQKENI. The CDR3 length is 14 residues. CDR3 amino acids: CASSPPTGEDEQFF. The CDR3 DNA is TGTGCCAGCTCACCACCGACAGGGGAAGATGAGCAGTTCTTC.

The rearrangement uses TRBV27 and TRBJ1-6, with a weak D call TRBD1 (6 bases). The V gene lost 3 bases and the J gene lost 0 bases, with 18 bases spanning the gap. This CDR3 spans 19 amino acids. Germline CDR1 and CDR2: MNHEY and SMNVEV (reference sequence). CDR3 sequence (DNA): TGTGCCAGCAGTTTTCGGGCAGGGGTGACGAGCTCCTATAATTCACCCCTCCACTTT. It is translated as CASSFRAGVTSSYNSPLHF.

The CDR3 DNA sequence: TGTGCCTGGACCGGGGGGTACACTGAAGCTTTCTTT. This translates into CAWTGGYTEAFF. This chain joins TRBV30 and TRBJ1-1; a weak D match, TRBD1 (5 bases). V was trimmed by 4 bases and J by 3 bases, leaving 9 bases between them. The CDR3 is made up of 12 amino acids. Germline CDR1 reads GTSNPN; CDR2 reads SVGIG (reference sequence).

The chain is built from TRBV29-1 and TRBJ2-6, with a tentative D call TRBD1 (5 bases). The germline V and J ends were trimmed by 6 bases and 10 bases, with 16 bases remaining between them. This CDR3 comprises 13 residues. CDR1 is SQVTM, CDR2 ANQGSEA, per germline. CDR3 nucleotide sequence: TGCAGCGTCCACGAGACAGACAGAAACGTCCTGACTTTC. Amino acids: CSVHETDRNVLTF.

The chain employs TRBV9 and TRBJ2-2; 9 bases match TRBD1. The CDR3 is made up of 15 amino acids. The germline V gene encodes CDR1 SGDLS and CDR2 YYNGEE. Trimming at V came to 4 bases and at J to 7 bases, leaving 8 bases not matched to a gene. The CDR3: CASSQQGAPSGELFF. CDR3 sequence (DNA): TGTGCCAGCAGCCAACAGGGGGCGCCAAGCGGGGAGCTGTTTTTT.

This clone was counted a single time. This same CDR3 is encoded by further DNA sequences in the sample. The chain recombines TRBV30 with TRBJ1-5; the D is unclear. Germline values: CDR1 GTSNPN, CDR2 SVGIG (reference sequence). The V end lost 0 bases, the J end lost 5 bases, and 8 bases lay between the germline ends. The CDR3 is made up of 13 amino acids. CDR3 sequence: CAWSVQSDQPQHF. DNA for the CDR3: TGTGCCTGGAGTGTCCAGTCCGATCAGCCCCAGCATTTT.

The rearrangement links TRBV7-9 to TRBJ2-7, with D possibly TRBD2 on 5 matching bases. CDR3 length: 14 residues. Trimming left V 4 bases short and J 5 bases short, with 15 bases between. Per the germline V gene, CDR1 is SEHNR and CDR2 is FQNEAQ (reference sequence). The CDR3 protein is CASSSSGSTNEQYV. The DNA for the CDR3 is TGTGCCAGCAGCTCCAGCGGTTCTACTAACGAGCAGTACGTC.

The CDR3 spells CAGSGTGAYEQYV. The CDR3 nucleotides are TGTGCCGGCTCCGGGACAGGGGCCTACGAGCAGTACGTC. This sequence joins TRBV2 and TRBJ2-7, with 10 bases matching TRBD1. The CDR3 length is 13 residues. The V segment lost 11 bases and the J segment 2 bases; nucleotides outside the gene matches: 6. Germline V gene data show CDR1 as SNHLY and CDR2 as FYNNEI.